The sequence of this T cell receptor (beta chain) was determined in a study of blood T cell repertoires in COVID-19. Clones were read by immunoSEQ multiplex PCR, and TCRdb kept only the in-frame ones, dropping some. The repertoire holds 450,000 to 500,000 clones, around 87% seen once, with about 0.7% in the top ten. The length of the CDR3 is 17 residues. V shed 4 bases, J shed 5 bases, and the junction held 8 bases outside the gene matches. The germline V gene has CDR1 SGHRS and CDR2 YFSETQ. V gene TRBV5-1 combines with J gene TRBJ2-3, with TRBD2 identical over 15 bases. This sequence originates from a woman under 30 who had recovered from COVID-19. The sequencing sample was made of PBMCs or T cells enriched from blood (not recorded which). The chain's CDR3 is CASSRGLAGGSRDTQYF. The CDR3 DNA reads TGCGCCAGCAGCCGCGGACTAGCGGGGGGGTCAAGAGATACGCAGTATTTT.